This T cell receptor beta chain was obtained from a study of blood T cell repertoires in COVID-19. In the study overall: Samples taken during acute and convalescent COVID-19 were collected in the United States, Italy and Spain. T cells, B-cell-depleted T cells, or PBMCs provided the cDNA or gDNA that served as material.

V gave up 1 base and J gave up 3 bases; unmatched junction bases: 1. The CDR3 extends over 14 amino acids. CDR1 is MGHRA and CDR2 is YSYEKL in the germline V gene. Assay: immunoSEQ multiplex PCR; the TCRdb copy retains only in-frame clones and omits some. This sample has about 240,000 clones, with more than 75% found just once. Those who participated ranged in age from roughly 18 to 90 years and resided in 20 to 30 US areas. Participants reported their clinical history, and cohort assignment relied on those reports. This sequence joins TRBV4-1 and TRBJ2-7, with 9 bases aligning to TRBD1. The sample was PBMCs or T cells enriched from blood (not recorded which). This TCR was sampled from a woman aged 40 to 50 with acute COVID-19. In DNA, the CDR3 is TGCGCCAGCAGCCAAGGGACAGGGGACTACGAGCAGTACTTC. Protein: CASSQGTGDYEQYF.